This T cell receptor (beta chain) was recorded in a study of blood T cell repertoires in COVID-19. Study-level background: The origin of the acute and convalescent COVID-19 samples was the United States, Italy and Spain. From T cells, B-cell-depleted T cells, or PBMCs came the material, which was cDNA or gDNA.

Authors' data handling: Reference gene primer amplification gave estimated nucleated cell counts. Assay used: immunoSEQ multiplex PCR; TCRdb lists only in-frame clones, some missing. Clone size and V and J calls were adopted from that table, with D and trimming inferred from the DNA. Among around 70,000 clones, just under 85% were seen once, and the ten largest hold 36%. Germline CDR1 reads SGHRS; CDR2 reads YFSETQ. The CDR3 has 16 residues. V was pared by 3 bases and J by 5 bases, with 7 bases of the junction left unmatched. The origin of this receptor is a man aged 65 to 85 with acute or convalescent COVID-19. Material: peripheral blood. The chain joins TRBV5-1 to TRBJ1-6; 8 nucleotides line up with TRBD1. CDR3 amino acids: CASSSGQGGNNSPLHF. Here the CDR3 DNA reads TGCGCCAGCAGCTCAGGACAGGGTGGAAATAATTCACCCCTCCACTTT.